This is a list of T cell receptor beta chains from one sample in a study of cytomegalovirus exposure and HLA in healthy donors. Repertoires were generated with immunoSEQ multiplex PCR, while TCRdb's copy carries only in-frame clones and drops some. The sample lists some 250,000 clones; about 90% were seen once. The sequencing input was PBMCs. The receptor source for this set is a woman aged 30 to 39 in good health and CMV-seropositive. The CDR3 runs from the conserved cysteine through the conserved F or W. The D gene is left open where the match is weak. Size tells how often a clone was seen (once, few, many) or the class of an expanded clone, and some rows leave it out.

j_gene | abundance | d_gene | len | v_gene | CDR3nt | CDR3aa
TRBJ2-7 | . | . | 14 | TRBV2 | TGTGCCAGCAGTGCGGAGGGAGGGGGTCTCGAGCAGTACTTC | CASSAEGGGLEQYF
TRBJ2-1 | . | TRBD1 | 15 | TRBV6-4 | TGTGCCAGCAGTGGAGGGGGCGGTTCCTACAATGAGCAGTTCTTC | CASSGGGGSYNEQFF
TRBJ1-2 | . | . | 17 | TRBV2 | TGTGCCAGCAGCAGGACATTGGTCGCATACACTAACTATGGCTACACCTTC | CASSRTLVAYTNYGYTF
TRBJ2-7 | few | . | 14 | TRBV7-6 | TGTGCCAGCAGCCGGGATAGTGTAGCCTACGAGCAGTACTTC | CASSRDSVAYEQYF
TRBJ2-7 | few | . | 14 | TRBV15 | TGTGCCACCAGCACTGGGACAAGCTCCTACGAGCAGTACTTC | CATSTGTSSYEQYF
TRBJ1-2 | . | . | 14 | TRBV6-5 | TGTGCCAGCAGCCGTACACAGTATGGGTATGGCTACACCTTC | CASSRTQYGYGYTF
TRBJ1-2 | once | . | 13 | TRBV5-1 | TGCGCCAGCAGCGCGGAGTATTGGAATGGCTACACCTTC | CASSAEYWNGYTF
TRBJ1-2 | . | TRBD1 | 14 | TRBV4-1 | TGCGCCAGCAGCCAGACAGGGGGCGTGTATGGCTACACCTTC | CASSQTGGVYGYTF
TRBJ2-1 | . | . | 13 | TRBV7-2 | TGTGCCAGCAGCTCACGGAGGGACAATGAGCAGTTCTTC | CASSSRRDNEQFF
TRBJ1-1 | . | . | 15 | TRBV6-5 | TGTGCCAGCAGTTACGCCTTTCAGGGGAACACTGAAGCTTTCTTT | CASSYAFQGNTEAFF
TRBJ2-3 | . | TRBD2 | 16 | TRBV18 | TGTGCCAGCTCACCAGAGCTAGCGGGAGTGGGAGATACGCAGTATTTT | CASSPELAGVGDTQYF
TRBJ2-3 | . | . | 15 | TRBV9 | TGTGCCAGCAGCCTGCGACAGGACCCCACAGATACGCAGTATTTT | CASSLRQDPTDTQYF
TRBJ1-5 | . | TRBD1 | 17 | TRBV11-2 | TGTGCCAGCAGCTTAGGGGGACAGAGGGGAGACAATCAGCCCCAGCATTTT | CASSLGGQRGDNQPQHF
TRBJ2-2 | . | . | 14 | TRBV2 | TGTGCCAGCAACGTGAAGGGAGACACCGGGGAGCTGTTTTTT | CASNVKGDTGELFF
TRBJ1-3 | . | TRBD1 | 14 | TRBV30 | TGTGCCTGGTCACAGGGGGTGGGTGGAAACACCATATATTTT | CAWSQGVGGNTIYF
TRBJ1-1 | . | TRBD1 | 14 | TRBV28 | TGTGCCAGCAGTCCCTGGGACAGGGGGACTGAAGCTTTCTTT | CASSPWDRGTEAFF
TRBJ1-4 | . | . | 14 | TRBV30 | TGTGCCTGGAGTGTAGGAGCATCAAATGAAAAACTGTTTTTT | CAWSVGASNEKLFF
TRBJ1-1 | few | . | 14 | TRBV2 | TGTGCCAGCAGTGTGACAGGTTTAAACACTGAAGCTTTCTTT | CASSVTGLNTEAFF
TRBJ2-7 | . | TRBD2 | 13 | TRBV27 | TGTGCCAGCAGTTTAGGACTAGCGAGTGAGCAGTACTTC | CASSLGLASEQYF
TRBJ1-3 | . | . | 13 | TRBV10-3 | TGTGCCGCGTCCGAGGAGAACGGAAACACCATATATTTT | CAASEENGNTIYF
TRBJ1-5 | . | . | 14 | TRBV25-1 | TGTGCCAGCAGTGAATATTACGACAGTCAGCCCCAGCATTTT | CASSEYYDSQPQHF
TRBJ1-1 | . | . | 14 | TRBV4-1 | TGCGCCAGCAGCCCCTTGACAGGACTCACTGAAGCTTTCTTT | CASSPLTGLTEAFF
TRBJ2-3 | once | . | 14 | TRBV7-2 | TGTGCCAGCCGTGGGCCCTGGTCCACAGATACGCAGTATTTT | CASRGPWSTDTQYF
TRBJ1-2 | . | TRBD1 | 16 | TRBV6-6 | TGTGCCAGCAGTACACGCCTCACAGGGGGTCAGGGCGGCTACACCTTC | CASSTRLTGGQGGYTF
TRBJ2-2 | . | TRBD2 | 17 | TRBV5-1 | TGCGCCAGCAGCTTGGGATCCCTAGCGGAAGATACCGGGGAGCTGTTTTTT | CASSLGSLAEDTGELFF
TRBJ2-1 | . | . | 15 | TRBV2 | TGTGCCAGCACCTATAGCGTTAGCTCCTACAATGAGCAGTTCTTC | CASTYSVSSYNEQFF
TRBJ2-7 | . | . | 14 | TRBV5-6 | TGTGCCAGCAGCTTGGGCCCGGGAGACTACGAGCAGTACTTC | CASSLGPGDYEQYF
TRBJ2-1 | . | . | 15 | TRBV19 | TGTGCCAGTAGTATAGTGCATACAAACTACAATGAGCAGTTCTTC | CASSIVHTNYNEQFF
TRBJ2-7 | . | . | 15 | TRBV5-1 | TGCGCCAGCAGCTTAGGAATTACTAGCTACTACGAGCAGTACTTC | CASSLGITSYYEQYF
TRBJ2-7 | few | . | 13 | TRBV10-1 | TGCGCCAGCAGCACGGGAGATGGGGGCGAGCAGTACTTC | CASSTGDGGEQYF
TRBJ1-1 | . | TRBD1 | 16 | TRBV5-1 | TGCGCCAGCAGCTTGATTCCCGTCGGGACAGGTACTGAAGCTTTCTTT | CASSLIPVGTGTEAFF
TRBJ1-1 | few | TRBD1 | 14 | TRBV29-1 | TGCAGCGGGAACAACAGGGGCGGGAACACTGAAGCTTTCTTT | CSGNNRGGNTEAFF
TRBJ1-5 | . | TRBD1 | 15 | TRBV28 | TGTGCCAGCAGACCGACAGGGTTAAGCAATCAGCCCCAGCATTTT | CASRPTGLSNQPQHF
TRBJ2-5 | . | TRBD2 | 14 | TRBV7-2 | TGTGCCAGCAGCTCCGGACTAGGTGAGAAGACCCAGTACTTC | CASSSGLGEKTQYF
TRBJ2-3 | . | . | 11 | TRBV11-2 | TGTGCCAGCAGCTTTTGGGGAGCGCAGTATTTT | CASSFWGAQYF
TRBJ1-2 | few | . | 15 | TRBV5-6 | TGTGCCAGCAGCCCGACGGGGTGGGCCGGGTATGGCTACACCTTC | CASSPTGWAGYGYTF
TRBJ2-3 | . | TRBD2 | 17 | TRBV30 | TGTGCCTGGAGTGTACGATCCTTACTAGCGGGTCCAGATACGCAGTATTTT | CAWSVRSLLAGPDTQYF
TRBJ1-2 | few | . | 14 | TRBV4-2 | TGTGCCAGCAGCCAAGCAGGGGCCAACTATGGCTACACCTTC | CASSQAGANYGYTF
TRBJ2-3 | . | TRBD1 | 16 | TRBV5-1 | TGCGCCAGCAGCTTGGGCGGGACAGGCAGGACAGATACGCAGTATTTT | CASSLGGTGRTDTQYF
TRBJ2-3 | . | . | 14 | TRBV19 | TGTGCCAGTAGTATAGATCAGGGGACAGATACGCAGTATTTT | CASSIDQGTDTQYF
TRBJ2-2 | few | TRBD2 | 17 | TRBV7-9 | TGTGCCAGCAGCCCTAGGGCTAGCGGGAGGGCCGCCGGGGAGCTGTTTTTT | CASSPRASGRAAGELFF
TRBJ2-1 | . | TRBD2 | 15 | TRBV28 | TGTGCCAGCAGCGTTACTAGCGGGCCTAACAATGAGCAGTTCTTC | CASSVTSGPNNEQFF
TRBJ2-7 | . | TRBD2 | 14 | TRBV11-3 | TGTGCCAGCAGCTTAAGCGGGAATTCCTACGAGCAGTACTTC | CASSLSGNSYEQYF
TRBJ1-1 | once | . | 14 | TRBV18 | TGTGCCAGCTCACTGGAGGTGGGAGGCACTGAAGCTTTCTTT | CASSLEVGGTEAFF
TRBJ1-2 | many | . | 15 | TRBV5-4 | TGTGCCAGCAGTTCTCCCCCTCAGGGGAACCATGGCTACACCTTC | CASSSPPQGNHGYTF
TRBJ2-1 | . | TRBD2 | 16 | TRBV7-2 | TGTGCCAGCAGCCCCCCGGAGACGGGGGGTGGGGGTGAGCAGTTCTTC | CASSPPETGGGGEQFF
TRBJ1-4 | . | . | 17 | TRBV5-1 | TGCGCCAGCAGCGACCTTACCTCAGGGGATAGTAATGAAAAACTGTTTTTT | CASSDLTSGDSNEKLFF